This TCR beta chain was documented in a study of shared clonotypes between healthy human individuals. The assay was immunoSEQ multiplex PCR, and TCRdb's table has in-frame clones only and misses some. The sample lists some 360,000 clones, 73% occurring once. This CDR3 region has 12 residues. V was pared by 3 bases and J by 1 base, with 4 bases between. In germline, CDR1 is MNHNS, CDR2 SASEGT. The rearrangement joins TRBV6-1 to TRBJ2-7, with D unclear. The material sequenced was memory CD4+ T cells sorted from blood. Specified subset: CD45RA-negative fraction. This sequence was found in a man younger than 45 in good health. CDR3 nucleotide sequence: TGTGCCAGCAGTGAGTATTCCTACGAGCAGTACTTC. It codes for CASSEYSYEQYF.